This is a list of T cell receptor beta chains from one sample in a study of cytomegalovirus exposure and HLA in healthy donors. The data were produced by immunoSEQ multiplex PCR, yet TCRdb's version contains in-frame clones alone and is incomplete. The sample lists roughly 100,000 clones, approximately 80% occurring once. The sequencing input was PBMCs. The receptors shown here come from a female donor in good health and CMV-seropositive. Both conserved end residues are part of each CDR3. The order of the fields is clone size, J gene, V gene, D gene, CDR3 protein, CDR3 DNA. D genes are given only for firm matches. Clone size, where shown, is once, few, many, or a class for clones that have expanded.

clone_size: .; j_call: TRBJ1-1; v_call: TRBV6-5; d_call: .; cdr3_aa: CASRNTGEAFF; cdr3_nt: TGTGCCAGCAGAAACACAGGTGAAGCTTTCTTT
clone_size: .; j_call: TRBJ1-5; v_call: TRBV4-1; d_call: .; cdr3_aa: CASSQDGGLNSNQPQHF; cdr3_nt: TGCGCCAGCAGCCAAGATGGAGGACTTAATAGCAATCAGCCCCAGCATTTT
clone_size: .; j_call: TRBJ1-1; v_call: TRBV13; d_call: TRBD1; cdr3_aa: CASKTGTEAFF; cdr3_nt: TGTGCCAGCAAGACAGGGACCGAAGCTTTCTTT
clone_size: .; j_call: TRBJ2-7; v_call: TRBV4-2; d_call: TRBD2; cdr3_aa: CASSQEGRGDSYEQYF; cdr3_nt: TGTGCCAGCAGCCAAGAAGGGCGGGGGGACTCCTACGAGCAGTACTTC
clone_size: few; j_call: TRBJ1-2; v_call: TRBV7-9; d_call: TRBD1; cdr3_aa: CASSNRDRGLPGGYTF; cdr3_nt: TGTGCCAGCAGCAACCGGGACAGGGGTCTCCCAGGTGGCTACACCTTC
clone_size: .; j_call: TRBJ2-7; v_call: TRBV6-5; d_call: .; cdr3_aa: CASSPLGGLGGGQYF; cdr3_nt: TGTGCCAGCAGTCCACTCGGGGGACTGGGGGGTGGGCAGTACTTC
clone_size: .; j_call: TRBJ2-1; v_call: TRBV6-5; d_call: .; cdr3_aa: CASRLQGVGYNEQFF; cdr3_nt: TGTGCCAGCAGATTACAGGGCGTAGGCTACAATGAGCAGTTCTTC
clone_size: .; j_call: TRBJ2-3; v_call: TRBV7-6; d_call: TRBD2; cdr3_aa: CASSLVPSGRSLGDTQYF; cdr3_nt: TGTGCCAGCAGCCTAGTTCCTAGCGGGAGAAGTTTGGGAGATACGCAGTATTTT
clone_size: .; j_call: TRBJ2-1; v_call: TRBV5-4; d_call: .; cdr3_aa: CASSSPLPEDEQFF; cdr3_nt: TGTGCCAGCAGCTCTCCCCTCCCTGAGGATGAGCAGTTCTTC
clone_size: .; j_call: TRBJ1-1; v_call: TRBV7-9; d_call: .; cdr3_aa: CASRAGDGDTEAFF; cdr3_nt: TGTGCCAGCAGGGCAGGGGACGGGGACACTGAAGCTTTCTTT
clone_size: once; j_call: TRBJ2-3; v_call: TRBV12-5; d_call: .; cdr3_aa: CASGQGATDTQYF; cdr3_nt: TGTGCTAGTGGCCAGGGTGCCACAGATACGCAGTATTTT
clone_size: .; j_call: TRBJ2-3; v_call: TRBV6-5; d_call: .; cdr3_aa: CASSSSGADTQYF; cdr3_nt: .
clone_size: .; j_call: TRBJ1-2; v_call: TRBV6-5; d_call: TRBD1; cdr3_aa: CASSYSDRADGYPF; cdr3_nt: TGTGCCAGCAGTTACTCGGACAGGGCTGACGGCTACCCCTTC
clone_size: .; j_call: TRBJ1-1; v_call: TRBV28; d_call: .; cdr3_aa: CASSDEQGGLTEAFF; cdr3_nt: TGTGCCAGCAGCGACGAACAGGGTGGATTAACTGAAGCTTTCTTT
clone_size: .; j_call: TRBJ2-7; v_call: TRBV6-6; d_call: TRBD2; cdr3_aa: CASNPSGGISYEQYF; cdr3_nt: TGTGCCAGCAATCCTAGCGGGGGCATATCCTACGAGCAGTACTTC
clone_size: .; j_call: TRBJ2-7; v_call: TRBV10-3; d_call: TRBD2; cdr3_aa: CAITGTSGRGGYEQYF; cdr3_nt: TGTGCCATCACCGGGACTAGCGGGAGAGGGGGCTACGAGCAGTACTTC
clone_size: .; j_call: TRBJ1-1; v_call: TRBV4-2; d_call: .; cdr3_aa: CASSQAEGGEAFF; cdr3_nt: TGTGCCAGCAGCCAAGCGGAGGGGGGGGAAGCTTTCTTT
clone_size: once; j_call: TRBJ1-5; v_call: TRBV7-9; d_call: .; cdr3_aa: CASSLGGANQPQHF; cdr3_nt: TGTGCCAGCAGCTTAGGGGGCGCCAATCAGCCCCAGCATTTT
clone_size: few; j_call: TRBJ2-1; v_call: TRBV28; d_call: .; cdr3_aa: CASSQGFSYNEQFF; cdr3_nt: TGTGCCAGCAGCCAGGGTTTCTCCTACAATGAGCAGTTCTTC
clone_size: .; j_call: TRBJ2-1; v_call: TRBV6-6; d_call: TRBD1; cdr3_aa: CASSSGTGSYNEQFF; cdr3_nt: TGTGCCAGCAGCTCCGGGACAGGGAGCTACAATGAGCAGTTCTTC
clone_size: .; j_call: TRBJ2-7; v_call: TRBV5-8; d_call: TRBD2; cdr3_aa: CASSLPSGTPYEQYF; cdr3_nt: TGTGCCAGCAGCCTCCCTAGCGGGACCCCCTACGAGCAGTACTTC
clone_size: .; j_call: TRBJ2-7; v_call: TRBV6-1; d_call: TRBD2; cdr3_aa: CASSEAVAGGAYEQYF; cdr3_nt: TGTGCCAGCAGTGAAGCGGTAGCGGGAGGAGCCTACGAGCAGTACTTC
clone_size: once; j_call: TRBJ2-3; v_call: TRBV4-2; d_call: .; cdr3_aa: CASSYSASTDTQYF; cdr3_nt: TGTGCCAGCAGTTATAGCGCTAGCACAGATACGCAGTATTTT
clone_size: .; j_call: TRBJ2-2; v_call: TRBV28; d_call: TRBD2; cdr3_aa: CASRLAGGGNTGELFF; cdr3_nt: TGTGCCAGCAGGCTAGCGGGAGGGGGGAACACCGGGGAGCTGTTTTTT
clone_size: .; j_call: TRBJ2-5; v_call: TRBV7-9; d_call: TRBD1; cdr3_aa: CASTTGTANQETQYF; cdr3_nt: TGTGCCAGCACTACCGGGACAGCGAACCAAGAGACCCAGTACTTC
clone_size: .; j_call: TRBJ1-3; v_call: TRBV27; d_call: .; cdr3_aa: CASSLTGGVGNTIYF; cdr3_nt: TGTGCCAGCAGTTTGACCGGCGGGGTTGGAAACACCATATATTTT
clone_size: .; j_call: TRBJ1-5; v_call: TRBV2; d_call: .; cdr3_aa: CASSLPREDSNQPQHF; cdr3_nt: TGTGCCAGCAGCCTCCCCAGGGAAGATAGCAATCAGCCCCAGCATTTT
clone_size: few; j_call: TRBJ2-5; v_call: TRBV6-1; d_call: TRBD2; cdr3_aa: CASSELAGGQETQYF; cdr3_nt: TGTGCCAGCAGTGAACTAGCGGGGGGGCAAGAGACCCAGTACTTC
clone_size: .; j_call: TRBJ2-5; v_call: TRBV5-1; d_call: TRBD2; cdr3_aa: CASRASGQETQYF; cdr3_nt: TGCGCCAGCCGGGCTAGCGGACAAGAGACCCAGTACTTC
clone_size: .; j_call: TRBJ2-5; v_call: TRBV19; d_call: .; cdr3_aa: CASSIQNQETQYF; cdr3_nt: TGTGCCAGTAGTATACAAAACCAAGAGACCCAGTACTTC
clone_size: .; j_call: TRBJ1-1; v_call: TRBV6-1; d_call: .; cdr3_aa: CASSVQQNTEAFF; cdr3_nt: TGTGCCAGCAGTGTGCAACAGAACACTGAAGCTTTCTTT
clone_size: .; j_call: TRBJ1-2; v_call: TRBV10-3; d_call: TRBD1; cdr3_aa: CAISRDRGDYGYTF; cdr3_nt: TGTGCCATCTCCCGGGACAGGGGAGACTATGGCTACACCTTC
clone_size: .; j_call: TRBJ1-1; v_call: TRBV19; d_call: .; cdr3_aa: CASSIVGYGGTEAFF; cdr3_nt: TGTGCCAGTAGTATAGTTGGGTACGGGGGCACTGAAGCTTTCTTT
clone_size: .; j_call: TRBJ2-3; v_call: TRBV7-2; d_call: .; cdr3_aa: CASSFLDTQYF; cdr3_nt: TGTGCCAGCAGCTTCTTGGATACGCAGTATTTT
clone_size: .; j_call: TRBJ2-1; v_call: TRBV15; d_call: TRBD2; cdr3_aa: CATSRTWGSGRAYNEQFF; cdr3_nt: TGTGCCACCAGCCGCACGTGGGGTAGCGGGAGGGCCTACAATGAGCAGTTCTTC
clone_size: .; j_call: TRBJ1-6; v_call: TRBV19; d_call: TRBD1; cdr3_aa: CASSYTGVAYNSPLHF; cdr3_nt: TGTGCCAGTAGTTACACAGGGGTGGCCTATAATTCACCCCTCCACTTT
clone_size: .; j_call: TRBJ2-7; v_call: TRBV7-2; d_call: .; cdr3_aa: CASSLSSSSYEQYF; cdr3_nt: TGTGCCAGCAGCCTATCATCAAGCTCCTACGAGCAGTACTTC
clone_size: .; j_call: TRBJ1-1; v_call: TRBV29-1; d_call: TRBD1; cdr3_aa: CSGRQGLMNTEAFF; cdr3_nt: TGCAGCGGTCGACAGGGCCTAATGAACACTGAAGCTTTCTTT
clone_size: few; j_call: TRBJ2-1; v_call: TRBV15; d_call: TRBD2; cdr3_aa: CATSRDRPSGNEQFF; cdr3_nt: TGTGCCACCAGCAGAGATCGCCCTAGCGGCAATGAGCAGTTCTTC
clone_size: .; j_call: TRBJ2-1; v_call: TRBV28; d_call: .; cdr3_aa: CASSPPAGGNEQFF; cdr3_nt: TGTGCCAGCAGTCCTCCAGCAGGGGGGAATGAGCAGTTCTTC
clone_size: .; j_call: TRBJ1-1; v_call: TRBV2; d_call: .; cdr3_aa: CASSRRVTEAFF; cdr3_nt: TGTGCCAGCAGCCGCAGGGTAACTGAAGCTTTCTTT
clone_size: .; j_call: TRBJ2-5; v_call: TRBV19; d_call: TRBD1; cdr3_aa: CASSILGGGQGSKTQYF; cdr3_nt: TGTGCCAGTAGTATTTTAGGCGGGGGACAGGGGTCAAAGACCCAGTACTTC
clone_size: .; j_call: TRBJ2-3; v_call: TRBV27; d_call: .; cdr3_aa: CASSLSYSTDTQYF; cdr3_nt: TGTGCCAGCAGTTTATCTTATAGCACAGATACGCAGTATTTT
clone_size: .; j_call: TRBJ1-1; v_call: TRBV6-5; d_call: .; cdr3_aa: CASSYQVSEAFF; cdr3_nt: TGTGCCAGCAGTTACCAGGTCTCTGAAGCTTTCTTT
clone_size: .; j_call: TRBJ1-6; v_call: TRBV27; d_call: TRBD1; cdr3_aa: CASSLGQGLASPLHF; cdr3_nt: TGTGCCAGCAGTCTAGGACAGGGGTTGGCTTCACCCCTCCACTTT
clone_size: few; j_call: TRBJ2-1; v_call: TRBV28; d_call: .; cdr3_aa: CASSFGRRGASYNEQFF; cdr3_nt: TGTGCCAGCAGTTTTGGACGACGGGGTGCGTCCTACAATGAGCAGTTCTTC
clone_size: .; j_call: TRBJ1-5; v_call: TRBV11-2; d_call: TRBD1; cdr3_aa: CASSATTGGSQPQHF; cdr3_nt: TGTGCCAGCAGCGCCACGACAGGGGGAAGTCAGCCCCAGCATTTT
clone_size: .; j_call: TRBJ1-2; v_call: TRBV10-3; d_call: .; cdr3_aa: CAISGHSNKGYGYTF; cdr3_nt: TGTGCCATCAGCGGACACTCTAATAAGGGCTATGGCTACACCTTC
clone_size: .; j_call: TRBJ1-4; v_call: TRBV9; d_call: .; cdr3_aa: CASSGMRVFF; cdr3_nt: TGTGCCAGCAGCGGTATGAGGGTCTTTTTT
clone_size: .; j_call: TRBJ1-6; v_call: TRBV5-6; d_call: .; cdr3_aa: CASSFGQPSPLHF; cdr3_nt: TGTGCCAGCAGCTTCGGACAGCCTTCACCCCTCCACTTT
clone_size: few; j_call: TRBJ1-1; v_call: TRBV6-5; d_call: .; cdr3_aa: CASSYSNRANTEAFF; cdr3_nt: TGTGCCAGCAGTTACTCGAACAGGGCGAACACTGAAGCTTTCTTT
clone_size: few; j_call: TRBJ2-3; v_call: TRBV6-1; d_call: TRBD2; cdr3_aa: CASSLAVTDTQYF; cdr3_nt: TGTGCCAGCAGCCTAGCGGTCACAGATACGCAGTATTTT
clone_size: once; j_call: TRBJ1-2; v_call: TRBV6-5; d_call: .; cdr3_aa: CASSYSKAGADYGYTF; cdr3_nt: TGTGCCAGCAGTTACTCGAAGGCAGGGGCGGACTATGGCTACACCTTC
clone_size: .; j_call: TRBJ2-1; v_call: TRBV7-3; d_call: TRBD2; cdr3_aa: CASSLLAGVEQFF; cdr3_nt: TGTGCCAGCAGCTTGCTAGCGGGAGTTGAGCAGTTCTTC
clone_size: .; j_call: TRBJ2-7; v_call: TRBV6-5; d_call: TRBD2; cdr3_aa: CASSYPGLAGSYEQYF; cdr3_nt: TGTGCCAGCAGTTACCCGGGACTAGCGGGATCCTACGAGCAGTACTTC